A single T cell receptor (beta chain) is shown here with its context. Its antigen remains unknown. These data are taken from a study of cytomegalovirus exposure and HLA in healthy donors. Whole-study findings and limits: There were around 160 TCR beta chains listed as cytomegalovirus-associated. A cluster of highly shared sequence variants was likely a sequencing artifact. After further analysis at a later stage, roughly 15,000 TCR beta sequences were associated with HLA alleles at 0.05 false discovery rate. The later analysis indicated that the majority of CMV-associated TCR beta chains appeared HLA-restricted.

Primers included in the PCR were 60 Vbeta and 13 Jbeta primers. The protocol was immunoSEQ multiplex PCR, while the TCRdb copy is restricted to in-frame clones and leaves out a portion. This table has about 120,000 clones, around 64% appearing once. This CDR3 has 13 residues. Deletions cut 8 bases from V and 8 bases from J, with 16 bases between. The germline V gene encodes CDR1 SGHTA and CDR2 FQGNSA. The chain is built from TRBV7-2 and TRBJ1-3; D remains unclear. The source of this sequence is a man younger than 45 in good health and CMV-seropositive. What was sequenced was PBMCs. CDR3 protein: CASYNEPGDTIYF. The CDR3 bases are TGTGCCAGCTACAACGAGCCCGGAGACACCATATATTTT.